These T cell receptor beta chains were read from a single sample in a study of T-cell memory formation after mild COVID-19. MiXCR, run by TCRdb on the 5' RACE reads, gives a single entry per CDR3 protein. This sample has fewer than 550,000 distinct CDR3 sequences, with around 20% found just once. Sequencing was done on a sample of PBMCs or a T cell subset sorted from them (not recorded which). These TCRs come from an adult woman who had mild COVID-19 (a few samples of this study predate the infection). Cell type and time point are not known. CDR3s include the opening cysteine and the closing phenylalanine or tryptophan. D genes are given only for firm matches. Size is omitted from some rows. Given values are once, few, many or a class for expanded clones.

TRBV7-3	TRBD2	few	TRBJ2-7	CASRLTSGAGEQYF	TGTGCCAGCAGATTGACTAGCGGAGCAGGGGAGCAGTACTTC
TRBV30	TRBD2	.	TRBJ2-3	CAWSVRVAGRPTDTQYF	TGTGCCTGGAGTGTACGAGTAGCGGGACGACCCACAGATACGCAGTATTTT
TRBV20-1	.	.	TRBJ2-5	CSARTLGETQYF	TGCAGTGCGAGGACGCTCGGGGAGACCCAGTACTTC
TRBV7-3	.	.	TRBJ2-5	CASSVGGRKQETQYF	TGTGCCAGCAGCGTAGGAGGACGGAAACAAGAGACCCAGTACTTC
TRBV7-6	TRBD2	few	TRBJ2-1	CASSRSGGGYNEQFF	TGTGCCAGCAGCCGTAGCGGGGGTGGCTACAATGAGCAGTTCTTC
TRBV18	TRBD2	few	TRBJ2-5	CASSLSGRETQYF	TGTGCCAGCTCGCTCAGCGGGAGAGAGACCCAGTACTTC
TRBV5-1	.	.	TRBJ2-7	CASTKEGSGRGEQYF	TGCGCCAGCACCAAGGAGGGCAGTGGAAGGGGTGAGCAGTACTTC
TRBV5-1	TRBD1	.	TRBJ2-1	CASSLLGLGTGYNEQFF	TGCGCCAGCAGCTTGCTGGGGTTGGGGACAGGCTACAATGAGCAGTTCTTC
TRBV7-9	TRBD2	.	TRBJ2-3	CASSDRTSGGWADTQYF	TGTGCCAGCAGCGACCGGACTAGCGGAGGTTGGGCAGATACGCAGTATTTT
TRBV7-2	.	.	TRBJ2-1	CASIYDQSSYNEQFF	TGTGCCAGCATCTACGACCAGAGCTCCTACAATGAGCAGTTCTTC
TRBV7-6	.	few	TRBJ2-3	CASSPVPHTQYF	TGTGCCAGCAGCCCAGTCCCTCATACGCAGTATTTT
TRBV2	.	.	TRBJ2-2	CASRGADTGELFF	TGTGCCAGCAGAGGGGCGGACACCGGGGAGCTGTTTTTT
TRBV7-9	.	.	TRBJ1-5	CASSETAGGNQPQHF	TGTGCCAGCAGCGAAACAGCTGGGGGCAATCAGCCCCAGCATTTT
TRBV5-6	.	.	TRBJ1-2	CASSRTATRGYGYTF	TGTGCCAGCAGCCGTACAGCTACTCGGGGCTATGGCTACACCTTC
TRBV6-2/TRBV6-3	TRBD1	.	TRBJ1-5	CASSSIRTGASNQPQHF	TGTGCCAGCAGTTCGATTCGGACAGGAGCTAGCAATCAGCCCCAGCATTTT
TRBV5-5	.	.	TRBJ2-7	CASSAVAPYEQYF	TGTGCCAGCAGCGCGGTGGCCCCCTACGAGCAGTACTTC
TRBV6-5	TRBD1	.	TRBJ2-4	CASSPRGFGKNIQYF	TGTGCCAGCAGCCCCAGGGGGTTTGGCAAAAACATTCAGTACTTC
TRBV5-1	.	.	TRBJ1-2	CASSASTHGYTF	TGCGCCAGCAGCGCCTCAACTCATGGCTACACCTTC
TRBV12-3/TRBV12-4	.	few	TRBJ2-7	CASSSAGYEQYF	TGTGCCAGCAGTTCCGCGGGCTACGAGCAGTACTTC
TRBV12-3/TRBV12-4	TRBD1	.	TRBJ1-1	CAGARGMNTEAFF	TGTGCCGGGGCCAGGGGGATGAACACTGAAGCTTTCTTT
TRBV7-9	TRBD1	few	TRBJ2-5	CASSRLLTGSQTQYF	TGTGCCAGCAGCCGGCTGTTGACAGGGAGTCAGACCCAGTACTTC
TRBV5-8	.	.	TRBJ1-4	CASSPVQGGIEKLFF	TGTGCCAGCAGCCCGGTACAGGGTGGGATTGAAAAACTGTTTTTT
TRBV25-1	TRBD1	few	TRBJ2-5	CASSFGQALPSTQYF	TGTGCCAGCAGTTTCGGACAGGCGCTCCCAAGTACCCAGTACTTC
TRBV5-1	.	.	TRBJ2-2	CASSLWTDTGELFF	TGCGCCAGCAGCTTGTGGACAGACACCGGGGAGCTGTTTTTT
TRBV7-8	.	few	TRBJ2-2	CASSSSRRASNTGELFF	TGTGCCAGCAGCTCTTCTAGGAGGGCTTCGAACACCGGGGAGCTGTTTTTT
TRBV7-6	.	.	TRBJ2-1	CASSRGLLSSYNEQFF	TGTGCCAGCAGCCGGGGACTCTTGAGCTCCTACAATGAGCAGTTCTTC
TRBV18	.	.	TRBJ1-1	CASSPHRDLNTEAFF	TGTGCCAGCTCACCTCACAGGGATCTGAACACTGAAGCTTTCTTT